Listed below are T cell receptor beta chains from one sample, sequenced in a study of blood T cell repertoires in COVID-19. Data came from immunoSEQ multiplex PCR; TCRdb stores just in-frame clones and leaves some out. The sample comprises about 250,000 clones, 87% of which are singletons, and around 3% rests with the top ten. The sequenced sample was peripheral blood. All receptors derive from a man between 18 and 29 years old with active or convalescent COVID-19. Each CDR3 is given with its conserved first and last residue. Fields, in order: CDR3 DNA, CDR3 protein, V gene, clone size, J gene, D gene. The D gene is left open where the match is weak. The size of a clone is reported for some rows only, either as once, few or many, or as a class for expanded clones.

DNA: TGTGCCAGCAGCATCGGACAGGGATTTGATTCACCCCTCCACTTT
CDR3: CASSIGQGFDSPLHF
V: TRBV6-5
size: once
J: TRBJ1-6
D: TRBD1

DNA: TGTGCCAGCAGTCCCCGGGGCGCGGGAGGACTCAATGAGCAGTTCTTC
CDR3: CASSPRGAGGLNEQFF
V: TRBV28
size: .
J: TRBJ2-1
D: TRBD2

DNA: TGTGCCAGCAGCAAAGAAAAGCGGGAGACCCTGCCAGATACGCAGTATTTT
CDR3: CASSKEKRETLPDTQYF
V: TRBV21-1
size: .
J: TRBJ2-3
D: .

DNA: TGTGCCAGCAGCTTATTGGGAGGGCTTCAGCCCCAGCATTTT
CDR3: CASSLLGGLQPQHF
V: TRBV11-2
size: once
J: TRBJ1-5
D: .

DNA: TGTGCCAGCAGCCAAGATCTCCCCCGAGGTGACACTGAAGCTTTCTTT
CDR3: CASSQDLPRGDTEAFF
V: TRBV4-2
size: few
J: TRBJ1-1
D: .

DNA: TGTGCCAGCAGCCGGAGGACGGGGGACACTGAAGCTTTCTTT
CDR3: CASSRRTGDTEAFF
V: TRBV5-4
size: .
J: TRBJ1-1
D: .

DNA: TGTGCCAGCAGCCAGATATCCTACGAGCAGTACTTC
CDR3: CASSQISYEQYF
V: TRBV11-2
size: .
J: TRBJ2-7
D: .

DNA: TGTGCCAGCAGGGACAGTCCGTCTACCTACGAGCAGTACTTC
CDR3: CASRDSPSTYEQYF
V: TRBV6-5
size: .
J: TRBJ2-7
D: .

DNA: TGTGCCAGCAGCGAGACAGGTTACACCCTGGGGACTGAAGCTTTCTTT
CDR3: CASSETGYTLGTEAFF
V: TRBV5-5
size: .
J: TRBJ1-1
D: .

DNA: TGTGCCAGCAGCCCCCGACTAGCGGGGGGTCTCACAGATACGCAGTATTTT
CDR3: CASSPRLAGGLTDTQYF
V: TRBV11-2
size: .
J: TRBJ2-3
D: TRBD2

DNA: TGCGCCAGCAGTCCGACTAGCGCAGATACGCAGTATTTT
CDR3: CASSPTSADTQYF
V: TRBV4-3
size: .
J: TRBJ2-3
D: TRBD2

DNA: TGTGCCAGCAGTTACATCCCGAGTAGCTGGGAGACCCAGTACTTC
CDR3: CASSYIPSSWETQYF
V: TRBV6-5
size: .
J: TRBJ2-5
D: .

DNA: TGTGCCAGCAGCTCCCGGGGCAATCAGCCCCAGCATTTT
CDR3: CASSSRGNQPQHF
V: TRBV7-2
size: once
J: TRBJ1-5
D: .

DNA: TGCGCCAGCAGTCAACACAAAGGAGGGAGGGAATCCTTTAATTCACCCCTCCACTTT
CDR3: CASSQHKGGRESFNSPLHF
V: TRBV23-1
size: .
J: TRBJ1-6
D: .